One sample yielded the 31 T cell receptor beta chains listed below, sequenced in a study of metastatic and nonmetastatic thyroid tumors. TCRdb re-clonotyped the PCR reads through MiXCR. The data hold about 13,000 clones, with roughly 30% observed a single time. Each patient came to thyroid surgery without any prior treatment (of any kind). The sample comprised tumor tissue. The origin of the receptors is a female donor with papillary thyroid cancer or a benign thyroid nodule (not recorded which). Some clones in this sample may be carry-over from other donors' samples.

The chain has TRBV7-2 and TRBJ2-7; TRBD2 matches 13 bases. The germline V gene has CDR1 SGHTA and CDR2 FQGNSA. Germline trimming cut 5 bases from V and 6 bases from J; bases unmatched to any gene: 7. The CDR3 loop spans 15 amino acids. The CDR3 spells CASSATSGRAGEQYF. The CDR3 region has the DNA TGTGCCAGCAGCGCTACTAGCGGGAGGGCCGGCGAGCAGTACTTC.

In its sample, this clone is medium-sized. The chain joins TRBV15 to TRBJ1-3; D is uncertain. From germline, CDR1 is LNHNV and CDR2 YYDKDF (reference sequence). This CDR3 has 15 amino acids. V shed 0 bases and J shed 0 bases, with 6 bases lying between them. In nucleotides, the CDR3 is TGTGCCACCAGCAGAGAGGGGTTCTCTGGAAACACCATATATTTT. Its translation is CATSREGFSGNTIYF.

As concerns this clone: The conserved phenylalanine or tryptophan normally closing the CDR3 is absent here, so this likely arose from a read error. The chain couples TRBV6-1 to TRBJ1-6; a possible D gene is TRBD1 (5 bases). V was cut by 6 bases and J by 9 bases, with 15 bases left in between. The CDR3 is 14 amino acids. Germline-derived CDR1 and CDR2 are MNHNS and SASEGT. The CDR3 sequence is CASSSRQGVSPLHL. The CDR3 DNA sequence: TGTGCCAGCAGCAGCCGGCAGGGCGTTTCACCCCTCCACCTT.

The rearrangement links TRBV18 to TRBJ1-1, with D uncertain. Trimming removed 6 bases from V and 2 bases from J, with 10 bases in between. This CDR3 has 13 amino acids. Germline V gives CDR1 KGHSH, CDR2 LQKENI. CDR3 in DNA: TGTGCCAGCTCCCTTGGGGAAAACACTGAAGCTTTCTTT. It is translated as CASSLGENTEAFF.

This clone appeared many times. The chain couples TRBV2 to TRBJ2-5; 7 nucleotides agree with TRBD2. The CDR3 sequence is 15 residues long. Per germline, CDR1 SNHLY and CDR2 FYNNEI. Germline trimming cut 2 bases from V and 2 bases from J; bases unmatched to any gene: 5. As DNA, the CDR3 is TGTGCCAGCAGTGAAACCGCGGGAGAACAAGAGACCCAGTACTTC. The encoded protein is CASSETAGEQETQYF.

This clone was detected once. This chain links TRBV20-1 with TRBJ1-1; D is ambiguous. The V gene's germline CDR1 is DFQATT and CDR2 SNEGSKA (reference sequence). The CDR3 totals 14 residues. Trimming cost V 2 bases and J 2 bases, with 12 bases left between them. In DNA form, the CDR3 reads TGCAGTGCTAGACACCCCGGCAGTAACACTGAAGCTTTCTTT. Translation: CSARHPGSNTEAFF.

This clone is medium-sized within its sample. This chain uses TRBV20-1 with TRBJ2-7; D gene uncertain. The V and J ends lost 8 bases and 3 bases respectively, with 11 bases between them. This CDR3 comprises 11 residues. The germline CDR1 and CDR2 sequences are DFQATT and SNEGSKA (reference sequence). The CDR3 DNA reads TGCAGTACTCAAATTAGCTACGAGCAGTACTTC. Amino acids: CSTQISYEQYF.

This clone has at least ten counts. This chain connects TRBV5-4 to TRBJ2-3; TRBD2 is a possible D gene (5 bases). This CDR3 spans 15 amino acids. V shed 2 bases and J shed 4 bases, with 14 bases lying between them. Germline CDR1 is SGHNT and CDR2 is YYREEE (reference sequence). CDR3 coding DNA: TGTGCCAGCAGCTTCGGAGGTGGGAGTGCAGATACGCAGTATTTT. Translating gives CASSFGGGSADTQYF. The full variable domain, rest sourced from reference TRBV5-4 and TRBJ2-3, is ETGVTQSPTHLIKTRGQQVTLRCSSQSGHNTVSWYQQALGQGPQFIFQYYREEENGRGNFPPRFSGLQFPNYSSELNVNALELDDSALYLCASSFGGGSADTQYFGPGTRLTVL.

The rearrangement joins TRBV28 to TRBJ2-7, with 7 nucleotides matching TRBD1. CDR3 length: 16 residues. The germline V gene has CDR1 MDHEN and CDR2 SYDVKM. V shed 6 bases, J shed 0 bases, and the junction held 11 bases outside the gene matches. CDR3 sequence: CASSPLTGRGSYEQYF. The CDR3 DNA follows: TGTGCCAGCAGCCCTTTGACAGGGAGAGGCTCCTACGAGCAGTACTTC. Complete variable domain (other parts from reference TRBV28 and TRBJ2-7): DVKVTQSSRYLVKRTGEKVFLECVQDMDHENMFWYRQDPGLGLRLIYFSYDVKMKEKGDIPEGYSVSREKKERFSLILESASTNQTSMYLCASSPLTGRGSYEQYFGPGTRLTVT.

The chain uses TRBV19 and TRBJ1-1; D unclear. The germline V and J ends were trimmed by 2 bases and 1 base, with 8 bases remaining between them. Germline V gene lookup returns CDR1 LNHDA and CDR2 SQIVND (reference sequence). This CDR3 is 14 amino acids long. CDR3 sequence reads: CASSISSPNTEAFF. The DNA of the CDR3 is TGTGCCAGTAGTATATCGTCCCCGAACACTGAAGCTTTCTTT.

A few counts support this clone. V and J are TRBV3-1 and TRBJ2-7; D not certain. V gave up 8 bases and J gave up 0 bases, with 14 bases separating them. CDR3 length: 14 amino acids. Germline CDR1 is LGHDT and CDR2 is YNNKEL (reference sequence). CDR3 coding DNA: TGTGCCAGCCGATTGACCGAGAGCTCCTACGAGCAGTACTTC. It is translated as CASRLTESSYEQYF.

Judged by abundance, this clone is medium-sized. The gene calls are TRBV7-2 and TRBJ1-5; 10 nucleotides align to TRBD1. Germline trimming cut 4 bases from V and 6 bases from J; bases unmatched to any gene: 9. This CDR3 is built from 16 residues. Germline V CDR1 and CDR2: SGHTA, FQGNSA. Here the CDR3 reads CASSSGVDRGSQPQHF. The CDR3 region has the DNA TGTGCCAGCAGCTCAGGAGTGGACAGGGGGTCTCAGCCCCAGCATTTT.

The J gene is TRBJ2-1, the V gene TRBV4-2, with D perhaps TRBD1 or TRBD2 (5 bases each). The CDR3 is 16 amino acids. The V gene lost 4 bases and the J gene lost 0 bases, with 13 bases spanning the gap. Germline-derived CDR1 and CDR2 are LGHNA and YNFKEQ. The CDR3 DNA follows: TGTGCCAGCAGCCTAGGTATGGGGGTCTCCTACAATGAGCAGTTCTTC. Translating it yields CASSLGMGVSYNEQFF.

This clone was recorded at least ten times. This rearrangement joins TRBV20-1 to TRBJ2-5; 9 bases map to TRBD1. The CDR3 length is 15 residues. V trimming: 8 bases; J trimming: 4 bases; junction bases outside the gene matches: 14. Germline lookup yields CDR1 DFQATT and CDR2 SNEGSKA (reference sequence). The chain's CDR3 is CSKSPGTGKRETQYF. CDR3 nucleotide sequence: TGCAGTAAAAGTCCGGGGACAGGGAAGAGAGAGACCCAGTACTTC.

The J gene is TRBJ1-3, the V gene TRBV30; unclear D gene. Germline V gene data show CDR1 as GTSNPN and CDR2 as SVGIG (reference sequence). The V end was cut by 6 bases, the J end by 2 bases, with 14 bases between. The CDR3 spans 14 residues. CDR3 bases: TGTGCCTGCCCGGACGGCCAAGCTGGAAACACCATATATTTT. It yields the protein CACPDGQAGNTIYF.

In DNA form, the CDR3 reads TGTGCCAGCAGCTTAGAGGGAGGCGGGAGTACAACCCAGTTCTTC. Residues: CASSLEGGGSTTQFF. The rearrangement links TRBV11-2 to TRBJ2-1; 7 bases match TRBD2. The germline V gene encodes CDR1 SGHAT and CDR2 FQNNGV. This CDR3 region has 15 residues. With 0 bases clipped from V and 13 bases from J, the junction kept 12 bases outside the gene matches.

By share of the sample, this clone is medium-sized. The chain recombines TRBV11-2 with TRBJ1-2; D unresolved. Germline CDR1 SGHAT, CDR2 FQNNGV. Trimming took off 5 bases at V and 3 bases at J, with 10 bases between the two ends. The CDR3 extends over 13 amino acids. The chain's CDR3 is CASSPTVDYGYTF. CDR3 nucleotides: TGTGCCAGCAGCCCTACGGTTGACTATGGCTACACCTTC.

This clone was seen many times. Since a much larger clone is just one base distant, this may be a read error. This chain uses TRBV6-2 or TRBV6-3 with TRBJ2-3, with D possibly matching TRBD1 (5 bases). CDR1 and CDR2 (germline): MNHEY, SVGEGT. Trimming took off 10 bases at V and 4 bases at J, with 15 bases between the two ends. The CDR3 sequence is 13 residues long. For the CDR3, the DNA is TGTGCCATCTCCCAGGGTCCTGCAGATACGCAGTATTTT. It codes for CAISQGPADTQYF.

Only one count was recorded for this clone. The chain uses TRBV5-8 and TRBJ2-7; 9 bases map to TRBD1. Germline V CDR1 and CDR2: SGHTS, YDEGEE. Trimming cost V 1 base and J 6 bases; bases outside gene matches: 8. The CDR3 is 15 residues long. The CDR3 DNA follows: TGTGCCAGCAGCTTGTCTGACAGGGGGACGGTCGAGCAGTACTTC. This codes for CASSLSDRGTVEQYF.

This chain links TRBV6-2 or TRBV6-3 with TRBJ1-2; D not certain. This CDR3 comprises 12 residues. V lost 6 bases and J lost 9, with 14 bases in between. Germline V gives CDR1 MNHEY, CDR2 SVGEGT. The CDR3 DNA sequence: TGTGCCAGCAGACGTTGGACGAGCCGCTACACCTTC. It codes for CASRRWTSRYTF.

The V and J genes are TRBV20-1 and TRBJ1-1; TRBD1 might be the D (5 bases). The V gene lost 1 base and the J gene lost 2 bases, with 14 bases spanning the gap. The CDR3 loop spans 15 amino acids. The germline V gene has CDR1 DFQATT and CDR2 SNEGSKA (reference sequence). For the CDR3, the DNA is TGCAGTGCTAGAGTCCTAGCTTGGGGCAACACTGAAGCTTTCTTT. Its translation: CSARVLAWGNTEAFF.

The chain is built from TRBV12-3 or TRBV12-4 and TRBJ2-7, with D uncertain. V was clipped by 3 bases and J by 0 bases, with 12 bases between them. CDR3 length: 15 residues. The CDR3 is CASSFSGGTSYEQYF. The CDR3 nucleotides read TGTGCCAGCAGTTTTAGTGGCGGCACCTCCTACGAGCAGTACTTC.

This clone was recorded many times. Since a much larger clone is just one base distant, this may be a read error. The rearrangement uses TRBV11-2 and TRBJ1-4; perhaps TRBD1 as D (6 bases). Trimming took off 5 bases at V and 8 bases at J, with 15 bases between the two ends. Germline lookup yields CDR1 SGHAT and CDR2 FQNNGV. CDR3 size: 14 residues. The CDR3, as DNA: TGTGCCAGCAGCCCCGGGAGAGGGGGAGAAAAACTGTTTTTT. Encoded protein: CASSPGRGGEKLFF.

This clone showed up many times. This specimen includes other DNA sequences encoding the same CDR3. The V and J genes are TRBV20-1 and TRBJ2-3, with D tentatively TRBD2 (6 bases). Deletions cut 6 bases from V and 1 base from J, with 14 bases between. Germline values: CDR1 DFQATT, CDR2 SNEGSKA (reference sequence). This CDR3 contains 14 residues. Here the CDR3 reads CSARTGGGTDTQYF. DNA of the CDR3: TGCAGTGCCAGAACCGGGGGAGGCACAGATACGCAGTATTTT.

The CDR3 DNA reads TGTGCCAGCAACCACCTGACTGGGGCCAACGTCCTGACTTTC. Translating it yields CASNHLTGANVLTF. This chain links TRBV4-2 with TRBJ2-6; D remains unclear. The germline V gene has CDR1 LGHNA and CDR2 YNFKEQ. Trimming took off 7 bases at V and 2 bases at J, with 9 bases between the two ends. The CDR3 runs to 14 residues.

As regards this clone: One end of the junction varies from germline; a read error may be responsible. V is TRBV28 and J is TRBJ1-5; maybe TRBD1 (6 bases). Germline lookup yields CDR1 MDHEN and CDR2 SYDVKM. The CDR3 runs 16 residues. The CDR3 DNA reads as TGTGCCAGCAGCATTGGGACATCAAGATTCAATCAGCCCCATCATTTT. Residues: CASSIGTSRFNQPHHF. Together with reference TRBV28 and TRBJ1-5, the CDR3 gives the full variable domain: DVKVTQSSRYLVKRTGEKVFLECVQDMDHENMFWYRQDPGLGLRLIYFSYDVKMKEKGDIPEGYSVSREKKERFSLILESASTNQTSMYLCASSIGTSRFNQPHHFGDGTRLSIL.

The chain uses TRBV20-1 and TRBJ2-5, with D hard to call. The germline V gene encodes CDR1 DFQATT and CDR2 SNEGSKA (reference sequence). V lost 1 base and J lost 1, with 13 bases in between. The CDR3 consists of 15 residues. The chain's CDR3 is CSARVSHDLQETQYF. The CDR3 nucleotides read TGCAGTGCTAGAGTCTCGCACGATCTCCAAGAGACCCAGTACTTC.

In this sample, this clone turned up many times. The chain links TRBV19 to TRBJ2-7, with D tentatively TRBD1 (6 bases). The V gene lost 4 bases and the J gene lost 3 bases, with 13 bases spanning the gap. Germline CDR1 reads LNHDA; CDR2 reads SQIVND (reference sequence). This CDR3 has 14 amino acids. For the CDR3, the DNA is TGTGCCAGTAGTAACACAGACAGGCTCTACGAGCAGTACTTC. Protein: CASSNTDRLYEQYF.

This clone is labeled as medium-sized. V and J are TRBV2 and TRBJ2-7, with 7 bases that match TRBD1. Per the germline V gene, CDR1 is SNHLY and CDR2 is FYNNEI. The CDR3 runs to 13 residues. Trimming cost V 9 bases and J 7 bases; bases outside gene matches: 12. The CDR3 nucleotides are TGTGCCAGTACGATGGCAGGGGGTTTGGAGCAGTACTTC. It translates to CASTMAGGLEQYF. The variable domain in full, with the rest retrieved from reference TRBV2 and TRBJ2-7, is EPEVTQTPSHQVTQMGQEVILRCVPISNHLYFYWYRQILGQKVEFLVSFYNNEISEKSEIFDDQFSVERPDGSNFTLKIRSTKLEDSAMYFCASTMAGGLEQYFGPGTRLTVT.

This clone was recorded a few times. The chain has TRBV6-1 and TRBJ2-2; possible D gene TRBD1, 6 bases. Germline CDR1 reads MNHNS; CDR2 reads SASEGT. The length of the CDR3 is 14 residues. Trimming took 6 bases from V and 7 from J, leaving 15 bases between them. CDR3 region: CASSVYRVGGELFF. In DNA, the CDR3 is TGTGCCAGCAGCGTCTACAGGGTCGGCGGGGAGCTGTTTTTT.

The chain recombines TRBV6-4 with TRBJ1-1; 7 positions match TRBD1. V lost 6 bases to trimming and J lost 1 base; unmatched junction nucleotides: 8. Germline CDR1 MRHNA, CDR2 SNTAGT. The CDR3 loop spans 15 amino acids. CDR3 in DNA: TGTGCCAGCAGAATGAGGGGACAGAAGAACACTGAAGCTTTCTTT. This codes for CASRMRGQKNTEAFF.